Listed below are T cell receptor beta chains from one sample, sequenced in a study of T cells expressing NK-cell markers. Each CDR3 protein gets one entry in TCRdb, which reprocessed the 5' RACE reads and gives no DNA. This table holds about 550,000 distinct CDR3 sequences. Sequencing was done on a sample of blood T cells: a sorted CD56 or NKG2C T cell subset, CD4+ or CD8+ T cells, or bulk PBMC T cells (not recorded which). These receptors came from a man younger than 35 in good health. The CDR3 runs from the conserved cysteine through the conserved F or W. Each record gives: J gene, V gene, CDR3 length, CDR3 protein.

TRBJ2-1 TRBV2 16 CAGRVFGGGQVLEQFF
TRBJ2-5 TRBV20-1 17 CSARDWTSGSLGETQYF
TRBJ1-1 TRBV15 15 CATSREDNGITEAFF
TRBJ1-4 TRBV5-1 13 CASSTGMDEKLFF
TRBJ2-7 TRBV12-3/TRBV12-4 14 CASSFSTRINEQYF
TRBJ2-3 TRBV20-1 13 CSAARRDTDTQYF
TRBJ2-1 TRBV10-3 16 CAINEGVLAGSNEQFF
TRBJ2-1 TRBV7-9 14 CASSASGPYNEQFF
TRBJ2-3 TRBV24-1 15 CATSEGGLDVDTQYF
TRBJ2-7 TRBV20-1 16 CSARFRTSGPAREQYF
TRBJ2-1 TRBV11-2 16 CASSLVLGLAGNEQFF
TRBJ1-1 TRBV5-1 17 CASSFQGPGQMNTEAFF
TRBJ2-5 TRBV2 14 CASSDGWPQETQYF
TRBJ2-2 TRBV6-2/TRBV6-3 13 CASSYSFSGELFF
TRBJ1-5 TRBV7-2 15 CASSLYRTLYQPQHF
TRBJ2-5 TRBV5-1 14 CASSLRKSQETQYF
TRBJ1-2 TRBV15 15 CAVRDRGTANYGYTF
TRBJ2-3 TRBV30 12 CAWSRQADTQYF
TRBJ1-5 TRBV20-1 17 CSARRTYPAEGNQPQHF
TRBJ2-1 TRBV10-3 16 CAATKTSGSSYNEQFF
TRBJ2-7 TRBV11-2 16 CASSPTSRTGPFEQYF
TRBJ2-1 TRBV5-1 17 CASSLVVAEVSYNEQFF
TRBJ1-1 TRBV29-1 15 CSVDQSNRGYTEAFF
TRBJ2-1 TRBV12-3/TRBV12-4 15 CASRGTSGFYNEQFF
TRBJ2-1 TRBV5-1 11 CASSSGTAQFF
TRBJ2-3 TRBV2 13 CASSEGERGTQYF
TRBJ2-1 TRBV9 16 CASSSRLAGLGYEQFF
TRBJ2-5 TRBV5-1 16 CASSLMAGLSEETQYF
TRBJ2-7 TRBV5-1 13 CASSHQWGDEQYF
TRBJ2-3 TRBV3-1 20 CASSQKTTKGGLAGTDTQYF
TRBJ2-2 TRBV24-1 13 CATLAGATGELFF
TRBJ2-2 TRBV20-1 13 CSAPSGNTGELFF
TRBJ2-7 TRBV5-1 14 CASNLRGDTYEQYF
TRBJ1-1 TRBV20-1 15 CSAKQGGLLNTEAFF
TRBJ2-1 TRBV11-3 11 CASNGGNEQFF
TRBJ2-7 TRBV27 16 CASSPRGLRISYEQYF
TRBJ1-3 TRBV12-3/TRBV12-4 17 CASSPFTGTASGNTIYF
TRBJ2-1 TRBV9 12 CASSETGNEQFF